A single sample gave rise to the 2 T cell receptor beta chains below, sequenced in a study of lymphopenia after photon versus proton radiotherapy (dated by TCRdb to the late 2010s). Library generation was performed with the immunoSEQ multiplex PCR assay. TCRdb took over this immuneACCESS table, retaining in-frame rearrangements with V and J assigned. Such tables are incomplete; in checked studies, under half of the missing clones stem from an unresolved V gene, and the remainder is unexplained. Counted in this sample were 50,000 to 70,000 clones; roughly 87% of them appeared once. The ten largest clones represent about 13% of the sample. The sample here was peripheral blood, taken from a patient treated with proton-based radiotherapy. The origin of the receptors is an elderly man with esophageal cancer.

The chain joins TRBV7-9 to TRBJ1-2, with D possibly TRBD1 on 6 matching bases. Germline V gene data show CDR1 as SEHNR and CDR2 as FQNEAQ (reference sequence). V was trimmed by 4 bases and J by 4 bases, leaving 10 bases between them. This CDR3 spans 13 amino acids. The chain's CDR3 is CASSWGHIYGYTF. DNA for the CDR3: TGTGCCAGCAGCTGGGGACATATCTATGGCTACACCTTC. The full variable domain, with the rest looked up from reference TRBV7-9 and TRBJ1-2, is DTGVSQNPRHKITKRGQNVTFRCDPISEHNRLYWYRQTLGQGPEFLTYFQNEAQLEKSRLLSDRFSAERPKGSFSTLEIQRTEQGDSAMYLCASSWGHIYGYTFGSGTRLTVV.

J is TRBJ1-1 and V is TRBV4-1; D is possibly TRBD1 (6 bases). The ends were cut back, 2 bases at V and 0 bases at J, with 7 bases in the middle. The germline V gene has CDR1 MGHRA and CDR2 YSYEKL. This CDR3 has 14 amino acids. The CDR3 DNA follows: TGCGCCAGCAGCCAATGGGGGCTGAACACTGAAGCTTTCTTT. Encoded protein: CASSQWGLNTEAFF.